The source of this TCR beta chain is a study of T cell changes during pregnancy in multiple sclerosis. Unmatched junction bases numbered 6, after V lost 11 bases and J lost 1 base. The CDR3 loop spans 14 amino acids. Germline CDR1 MNHNS, CDR2 SASEGT. The assay was immunoSEQ multiplex PCR, and TCRdb's table has in-frame clones only and misses some. The table shows 65,000 to 80,000 clones, with 85% to 95% occurring only once. The sequences come from peripheral blood, collected in the second trimester of pregnancy. The sequence came from a female donor with multiple sclerosis, enrolled in a pregnancy study. The chain couples TRBV6-1 to TRBJ2-3, with 10 bases matching TRBD2. This CDR3 is CAAGTSGGTDTQYF. CDR3 sequence (DNA): TGTGCCGCAGGAACTAGCGGGGGCACAGATACGCAGTATTTT.